The sequence of this T cell receptor beta chain was determined in a study of T-cell memory formation after mild COVID-19. Study-wide points: Pre-infection memory held some responding clones, suggesting pre-existing cross-reactive T cells responded.

The V gene's germline CDR1 is SGHVS and CDR2 FQNEAQ. CDR3 length: 13 residues. V dropped 3 bases and J dropped 5; count of bases not matched to a gene: 2. TCRdb reanalysed the 5' RACE reads using MiXCR and keeps one entry per CDR3 protein. The sample holds tens of thousands of distinct CDR3 sequences, more than 10% seen once. There are many counts of this clonotype. The target antigen is unknown. This clonotype was obtained from a man between 18 and 35 years old who had mild COVID-19 (a few samples of this study predate the infection). Cell type and time point are not known. The chain couples TRBV7-8 to TRBJ2-3; 7 nucleotides line up with TRBD2. The sequenced sample was PBMCs or a T cell subset sorted from them (not recorded which). The CDR3 nucleotides read TGTGCCAGCAGCTTTGGGGGGGGAGATACGCAGTATTTT. Amino acid sequence: CASSFGGGDTQYF.